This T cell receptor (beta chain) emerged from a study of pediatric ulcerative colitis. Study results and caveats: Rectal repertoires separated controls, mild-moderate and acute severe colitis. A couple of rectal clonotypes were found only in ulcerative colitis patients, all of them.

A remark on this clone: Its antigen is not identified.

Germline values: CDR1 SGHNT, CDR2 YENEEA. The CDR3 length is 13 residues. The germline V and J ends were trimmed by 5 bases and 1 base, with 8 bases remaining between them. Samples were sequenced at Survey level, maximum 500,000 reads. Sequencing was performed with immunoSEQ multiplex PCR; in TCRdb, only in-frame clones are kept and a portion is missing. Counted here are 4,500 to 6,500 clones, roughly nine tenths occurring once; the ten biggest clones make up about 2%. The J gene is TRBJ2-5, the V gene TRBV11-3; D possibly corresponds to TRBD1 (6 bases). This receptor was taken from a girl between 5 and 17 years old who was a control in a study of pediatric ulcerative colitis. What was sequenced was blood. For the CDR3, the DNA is TGTGCCAGCAGCGTGGACAGCCAAGAGACCCAGTACTTC. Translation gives CASSVDSQETQYF.